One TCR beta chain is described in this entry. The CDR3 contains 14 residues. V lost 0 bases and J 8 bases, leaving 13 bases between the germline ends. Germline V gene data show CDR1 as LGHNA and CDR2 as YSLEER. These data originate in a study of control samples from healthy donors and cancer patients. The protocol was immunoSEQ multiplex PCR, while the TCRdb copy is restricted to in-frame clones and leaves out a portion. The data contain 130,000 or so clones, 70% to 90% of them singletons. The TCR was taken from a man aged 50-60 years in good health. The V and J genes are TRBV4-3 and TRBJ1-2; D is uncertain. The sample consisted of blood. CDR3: CASSQDWGGRGYTF. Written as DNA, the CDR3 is TGCGCCAGCAGCCAAGATTGGGGAGGGCGCGGCTACACCTTC.